The T cell receptor (beta chain) under discussion was sequenced for a study of cytomegalovirus exposure and HLA in healthy donors. Looking at the study overall: Across around 400 genotyped donors, approximately 81% landed in the Caucasian-associated ancestry cluster. General study findings and limits: Cytomegalovirus-associated TCR beta chains were listed, numbering approximately 150. DRB1 showed the most TCR associations and HLA-C the fewest in a later analysis, as rates varied by HLA locus. Some segments of the V type, notably TRBV6-2 and TRBV6-3, were excluded as indistinguishable.

Comment on this clone: Its antigen is as yet unknown.

There are 13 residues in the CDR3. Germline CDR1 is MRHNA and CDR2 is SNTAGT. Trimming cost V 4 bases and J 7 bases, with 8 bases left between them. The PCR was carried out with 60 Vbeta primers and 13 Jbeta primers. TCRdb's table, derived via immunoSEQ multiplex PCR, lists solely in-frame clones and lacks some. Here the sample spans 150,000 to 200,000 clones, about 90% being singletons. The sequenced sample consisted of PBMCs. This TCR came from a girl under three years old in good health and CMV-seronegative. This chain links TRBV6-4 with TRBJ1-6, with D maybe TRBD1 (5 bases). The CDR3 is CASSAQENSPLHF. The CDR3 DNA reads TGTGCCAGCAGTGCACAGGAAAATTCACCCCTCCACTTT.